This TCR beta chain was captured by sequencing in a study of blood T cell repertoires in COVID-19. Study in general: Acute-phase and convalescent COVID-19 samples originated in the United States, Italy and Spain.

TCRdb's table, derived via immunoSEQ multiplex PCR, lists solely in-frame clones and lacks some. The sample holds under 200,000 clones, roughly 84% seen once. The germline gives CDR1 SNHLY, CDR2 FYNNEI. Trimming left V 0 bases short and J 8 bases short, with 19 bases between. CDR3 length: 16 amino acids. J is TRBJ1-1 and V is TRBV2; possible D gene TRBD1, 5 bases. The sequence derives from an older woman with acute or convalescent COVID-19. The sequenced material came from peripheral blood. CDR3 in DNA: TGTGCCAGCAGTGAAGCGCCCGGGAGGGGACCAAAGGAAGCTTTCTTT. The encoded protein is CASSEAPGRGPKEAFF.